This T cell receptor beta chain was retrieved from a study of blood T cell repertoires in COVID-19. Whole-study context: In each case, the material was cDNA or gDNA derived from T cells, B-cell-depleted T cells, or PBMCs.

Source study methods: Counts of nucleated cells, estimated from reference gene primer amplification, were obtained. Clones were read by immunoSEQ multiplex PCR, and TCRdb kept only the in-frame ones, dropping some. The V and J calls and clone size come from that table; D and trimming were worked out from the DNA. The data contain approximately 460,000 clones, 89% of them seen just once; the ten biggest clones take up approximately 0.9%. In Seattle, patients joined the study during active infection and were tracked longitudinally. Germline V lookup: CDR1 SGHRS, CDR2 YFSETQ. Trimming took 0 bases from V and 2 from J, leaving 6 bases between them. The CDR3 spans 13 residues.

This chain connects TRBV5-1 to TRBJ2-7, with D unresolved. Specimen: peripheral blood. This clonotype originated in a young man with COVID-19, enrolled during active disease. The CDR3 DNA follows: TGCGCCAGCAGCTTGGAGCAGGCCTACGAGCAGTACTTC. As protein: CASSLEQAYEQYF.